Listed here are 16 T cell receptor beta chains from one sample, sequenced in a study of metastatic and nonmetastatic thyroid tumors. Not a single patient had been given any form of treatment at any point before undergoing thyroid surgery. TCRdb re-called the PCR reads with MiXCR. The sample holds 40,000 to 55,000 clones; approximately 17% are singletons and the top ten take 2.5% to 3%. Sequenced sample: blood. These receptors were obtained from a female donor with papillary thyroid cancer or a benign thyroid nodule (not recorded which). Some clones in this sample may be carry-over from other donors' samples.

This clone was picked up a small number of times. J is TRBJ2-3 and V is TRBV27, with TRBD2 as a possible D gene (5 bases). Germline V gene sequence: CDR1 MNHEY, CDR2 SMNVEV (reference sequence). This CDR3 spans 13 amino acids. V shed 3 bases and J shed 6 bases, with 10 bases lying between them. CDR3 amino acids: CASSLAGVDTQYF. Written as DNA, the CDR3 is TGTGCCAGCAGTTTGGCGGGTGTCGATACGCAGTATTTT.

This clone was recorded many times. The chain combines TRBV6-1 with TRBJ2-7; TRBD1 is a possible D gene (6 bases). This CDR3 has 15 residues. Germline V gene sequence: CDR1 MNHNS, CDR2 SASEGT. V gave up 7 bases and J gave up 3 bases, with 19 bases separating them. The CDR3 bases are TGTGCCAGCACCCTCTTTCAGGACAGCTTCTACGAGCAGTACTTC. Protein product: CASTLFQDSFYEQYF.

This rearrangement joins TRBV20-1 to TRBJ1-5; no firm D call. Germline V CDR1 and CDR2: DFQATT, SNEGSKA (reference sequence). Trimming pared 5 bases from V and 0 bases from J, leaving 17 bases between. The CDR3 sequence is 16 residues long. The DNA of the CDR3 is TGCAGTGCTTCAATATCAGAGATTTATAGCAATCAGCCCCAGCATTTT. This gives the protein CSASISEIYSNQPQHF.

This clone was seen at least ten times. This chain links TRBV25-1 with TRBJ2-3, with D hard to call. Per the germline V gene, CDR1 is MGHDK and CDR2 is SYGVNS. The V and J ends lost 2 bases and 0 bases respectively, with 12 bases between them. The CDR3 totals 16 residues. The CDR3 loop is CASSEPHPRSTDTQYF. Here the CDR3 DNA reads TGTGCCAGCAGTGAACCCCATCCACGAAGCACAGATACGCAGTATTTT.

This clone was observed many times. V and J are TRBV5-1 and TRBJ2-5, with 13 nucleotides matching TRBD2. Germline V CDR1 and CDR2: SGHRS, YFSETQ. CDR3 size: 15 residues. Germline trimming cut 4 bases from V and 3 bases from J; bases unmatched to any gene: 3. The CDR3 nucleotides read TGCGCCAGCAGCCCGGGGACTAGCGGGGAAGAGACCCAGTACTTC. Encoded protein: CASSPGTSGEETQYF.

The rearrangement uses TRBV28 and TRBJ1-1, with unresolved D. This CDR3 has 13 residues. Deletions cut 6 bases from V and 6 bases from J, with 14 bases between. Germline loops: CDR1 MDHEN, CDR2 SYDVKM. The DNA of the CDR3 is TGTGCCAGCAGACGAAGTGGACGTCCTGAAGCTTTCTTT. This encodes CASRRSGRPEAFF.

As for this clone: One end of the junction is discordant with germline, which a read error may explain. V and J are TRBV27 and TRBJ1-2; tentative D call: TRBD1 (5 bases). This CDR3 is built from 14 residues. CDR1 MNHEY and CDR2 SMNVEV come from the germline V gene (reference sequence). The CDR3 DNA sequence: TGTGCCAGCAATTTAGTCGCAGGGATCAGTGGCTACACCTTT. This encodes CASNLVAGISGYTF.

This clone was counted many times. One base away lies a much larger clone, so this may be a sequencing read error. The chain combines TRBV6-1 with TRBJ1-2; TRBD1 aligns across 10 bases. The CDR3 is 16 amino acids. With 3 bases clipped from V and 4 bases from J, the junction kept 8 bases outside the gene matches. CDR1 is MNHNS and CDR2 is SASEGT in the germline V gene. The CDR3 coding sequence is TGTGCCAGCAGTGACGGGGCGACAGGGGGCGTCTATGGCTACACCTTC. Residues: CASSDGATGGVYGYTF.

This chain connects TRBV11-1 to TRBJ2-7; the match to TRBD1 covers 7 bases. CDR1 SGHAT and CDR2 FQDESV come from the germline V gene (reference sequence). V was clipped by 5 bases and J by 2 bases; unmatched bases: 6. The CDR3 contains 14 residues. CDR3 loop: CASSVRQGTYEQYF. CDR3 bases: TGTGCCAGCAGCGTTCGACAGGGAACCTACGAGCAGTACTTC. Looking up the rest from reference TRBV11-1 and TRBJ2-7 gives the full variable domain: EAEVAQSPRYKITEKSQAVAFWCDPISGHATLYWYRQILGQGPELLVQFQDESVVDDSQLPKDRFSAERLKGVDSTLKIQPAELGDSAMYLCASSVRQGTYEQYFGPGTRLTVT.

This clone was seen at least ten times. The chain links TRBV7-2 to TRBJ2-3; D possibly corresponds to TRBD2 (5 bases). Germline values: CDR1 SGHTA, CDR2 FQGNSA. This CDR3 contains 15 residues. Trimming cost V 2 bases and J 2 bases, with 11 bases left between them. CDR3 sequence (DNA): TGTGCCAGCAGCTTAACACTAGTCGACACAGATACGCAGTATTTT. Translating it yields CASSLTLVDTDTQYF. Filled out from reference TRBV7-2 and TRBJ2-3, the complete variable domain reads GAGVSQSPSNKVTEKGKDVELRCDPISGHTALYWYRQSLGQGLEFLIYFQGNSAPDKSGLPSDRFSAERTGGSVSTLTIQRTQQEDSAVYLCASSLTLVDTDTQYFGPGTRLTVL.

This clone was picked up many times. The chain has TRBV28 and TRBJ2-1; D not resolved. V lost 2 bases and J lost 9, with 8 bases in between. The germline V gene encodes CDR1 MDHEN and CDR2 SYDVKM. The CDR3 loop spans 12 amino acids. The CDR3 here is CASSLGRREQFF. CDR3 DNA sequence: TGTGCCAGCAGTTTAGGGCGGCGTGAGCAGTTCTTC. Full variable domain (outside the CDR3, taken from reference TRBV28 and TRBJ2-1): DVKVTQSSRYLVKRTGEKVFLECVQDMDHENMFWYRQDPGLGLRLIYFSYDVKMKEKGDIPEGYSVSREKKERFSLILESASTNQTSMYLCASSLGRREQFFGPGTRLTVL.

This clone appeared a few times. V is TRBV28 and J is TRBJ1-2; the D is unclear. The CDR3 runs 12 residues. Germline values: CDR1 MDHEN, CDR2 SYDVKM. Trimming removed 5 bases at V and 6 bases at J, with 10 bases between. DNA for the CDR3: TGTGCCAGCAGTGACCAGCTTAATGGCTACACCTTC. It yields the protein CASSDQLNGYTF.

Ten or more counts support this clone. The sample holds other DNA sequences that translate to the same CDR3. This rearrangement joins TRBV9 to TRBJ2-5, with D uncertain. Trimming stripped 0 bases from V and 1 base from J, with 10 bases between. The germline V gene encodes CDR1 SGDLS and CDR2 YYNGEE. The CDR3 contains 15 residues. The CDR3 here is CASSVGPGGQETQYF. DNA for the CDR3: TGTGCCAGCAGCGTAGGCCCGGGCGGCCAAGAGACCCAGTACTTC.

Many counts were recorded for this clone. The rearrangement joins TRBV28 to TRBJ1-2; TRBD1 is a possible D gene (5 bases). V was pared by 6 bases and J by 0 bases, with 14 bases between. CDR1 is MDHEN, CDR2 SYDVKM, per germline. This CDR3 is 15 amino acids long. The CDR3 sequence: CASRISRGTNYGYTF. The CDR3 DNA reads TGTGCCAGCAGAATATCGAGGGGAACTAACTATGGCTACACCTTC.

CDR3 in DNA: TGTGCCAGCAGCTTAGAGGGGGGCATAGTGAACACCGGGGAGCTGTTTTTT. It specifies CASSLEGGIVNTGELFF. The V gene is TRBV7-6, the J gene TRBJ2-2; D could derive from TRBD1 or TRBD2 (6 bases each). Germline assignment: CDR1 SGHVS and CDR2 FNYEAQ. CDR3 size: 17 residues. V lost 1 base, J lost 1 base, and 13 bases lay in between.

This clone was counted a few times. The chain carries TRBV27 and TRBJ2-3; possibly TRBD2 for D (5 bases). The CDR3 runs to 14 residues. Germline CDR1 is MNHEY and CDR2 is SMNVEV (reference sequence). DNA of the CDR3: TGTGACGGCAGTTTGGGGAGAAGCACAGATACGCAGTATTTT. Translation: CDGSLGRSTDTQYF.